These 18 T cell receptor beta chains originate from one sample sequenced in a study of blood T cell repertoires in COVID-19. Measured with immunoSEQ multiplex PCR; TCRdb has only the in-frame clones, and not every one. The table has 150,000 to 200,000 clones, about four fifths seen once. Sequencing was carried out using PBMCs or T cells enriched from blood (not recorded which). The origin of the receptors is a man aged 45-65 years who had recovered from COVID-19.

The chain joins TRBV9 to TRBJ1-4; D is unclear. V was trimmed by 0 bases and J by 5 bases, leaving 17 bases between them. The germline gives CDR1 SGDLS, CDR2 YYNGEE. The CDR3 is 17 residues long. Here the CDR3 reads CASSVGVAKNFNEKLFF. Written as DNA, the CDR3 is TGTGCCAGCAGCGTAGGTGTCGCGAAGAATTTCAATGAAAAACTGTTTTTT.

This rearrangement joins TRBV19 to TRBJ1-6; D not certain. CDR1 and CDR2 from the germline V gene are LNHDA and SQIVND (reference sequence). V lost 4 bases to trimming and J lost 6 bases, with 16 bases between them. CDR3 length: 16 amino acids. The chain's CDR3 is CASSKGWRDANSPLHF. The CDR3 DNA follows: TGTGCCAGTAGTAAAGGGTGGAGGGATGCTAATTCACCCCTCCACTTT.

This sequence joins TRBV6-4 and TRBJ1-2; possible D gene TRBD1, 6 bases. The V gene's germline CDR1 is MRHNA and CDR2 SNTAGT. The CDR3 contains 14 residues. With 6 bases removed from V and 8 bases from J, the gap between germline ends came to 19 bases. The CDR3 sequence is CASRQEGGSGGYTF. In DNA form, the CDR3 reads TGTGCCAGCAGACAAGAAGGGGGATCTGGGGGCTACACCTTC.

The V and J genes are TRBV7-6 and TRBJ1-5; 8 positions match TRBD1. With V trimmed by 4 bases and J by 7 bases, 9 bases remained unmatched. The CDR3 sequence is 15 residues long. Germline CDR1 reads SGHVS; CDR2 reads FNYEAQ. The CDR3, as DNA: TGTGCCAGCAGCTACGGGGCACAGGGGGGGCAGCCCCAGCATTTT. Translation gives CASSYGAQGGQPQHF.

V gene TRBV9 combines with J gene TRBJ2-1; a weak D match, TRBD2 (6 bases). Trimming cost V 0 bases and J 7 bases, with 14 bases left between them. The germline V gene encodes CDR1 SGDLS and CDR2 YYNGEE. The CDR3 is made up of 15 amino acids. The CDR3, as DNA: TGTGCCAGCAGCGTAGTTGCACTAGCTTGGAATGAGCAGTTCTTC. Encoded protein: CASSVVALAWNEQFF. Complete variable domain (other parts from reference TRBV9 and TRBJ2-1): DSGVTQTPKHLITATGQRVTLRCSPRSGDLSVYWYQQSLDQGLQFLIQYYNGEERAKGNILERFSAQQFPDLHSELNLSSLELGDSALYFCASSVVALAWNEQFFGPGTRLTVL.

The V call is TRBV18, the J call TRBJ2-2; 7 bases match TRBD1. With V trimmed by 1 base and J by 1 base, 6 bases remained unmatched. CDR1 and CDR2 (germline): KGHSH, LQKENI. The CDR3 covers 17 residues. The CDR3 bases are TGTGCCAGCTCACCACGCGTGGGACAGAGGAACACCGGGGAGCTGTTTTTT. Amino acid sequence: CASSPRVGQRNTGELFF. Supplemented by reference TRBV18 and TRBJ2-2, the full variable domain reads NAGVMQNPRHLVRRRGQEARLRCSPMKGHSHVYWYRQLPEEGLKFMVYLQKENIIDESGMPKERFSAEFPKEGPSILRIQQVVRGDSAAYFCASSPRVGQRNTGELFFGEGSRLTVL.

The V gene is TRBV11-2, the J gene TRBJ2-7, with TRBD2 as a possible D gene (6 bases). V was trimmed by 0 bases and J by 1 base, leaving 19 bases between them. Germline CDR1 is SGHAT and CDR2 is FQNNGV. The CDR3 is made up of 18 amino acids. In DNA, the CDR3 is TGTGCCAGCAGCTTAGATCGGACTTGGGGACTCTCATCCTACGAGCAGTACTTC. Amino acid sequence: CASSLDRTWGLSSYEQYF. The full variable domain, rest sourced from reference TRBV11-2 and TRBJ2-7, is EAGVAQSPRYKIIEKRQSVAFWCNPISGHATLYWYQQILGQGPKLLIQFQNNGVVDDSQLPKDRFSAERLKGVDSTLKIQPAKLEDSAVYLCASSLDRTWGLSSYEQYFGPGTRLTVT.

The chain has TRBV6-5 and TRBJ1-3; D might be TRBD1 (6 bases). V dropped 5 bases and J dropped 4 bases, with 12 bases sitting between them. Germline loops: CDR1 MNHEY, CDR2 SVGAGI. The CDR3 totals 14 residues. The CDR3 is CASSRGGSGNTIYF. The CDR3 region has the DNA TGTGCCAGCAGTAGAGGGGGTTCAGGAAACACCATATATTTT.

The chain links TRBV5-6 to TRBJ2-7, with no clear D. The CDR3 length is 13 residues. Germline loops: CDR1 SGHDT, CDR2 YYEEEE. V lost 3 bases and J 1 base, leaving 8 bases between the germline ends. Here the CDR3 DNA reads TGTGCCAGCAGCTGGGCCGGTTCCTACGAGCAGTACTTC. This sequence encodes CASSWAGSYEQYF.

The J gene is TRBJ2-3, the V gene TRBV28, with 12 bases lining up with TRBD2. V shed 3 bases and J 4 bases; nucleotides not matched to a gene: 5. CDR1 is MDHEN, CDR2 SYDVKM, per germline. The CDR3 consists of 16 residues. Here the CDR3 reads CASSFLAGGRSDTQYF. The CDR3 region has the DNA TGTGCCAGCAGTTTCCTAGCGGGAGGGCGATCAGATACGCAGTATTTT.

The rearrangement links TRBV6-2 or TRBV6-3 to TRBJ2-1; 10 nucleotides align to TRBD2. The trim removed 0 bases at V and 0 bases at J, leaving 5 bases unmatched. Looked up from germline, CDR1 is MNHEY and CDR2 is SVGEGT. The CDR3 is made up of 18 amino acids. The CDR3 here is CASSYSERGGSSYNEQFF. In DNA form, the CDR3 reads TGTGCCAGCAGTTACTCCGAGCGGGGGGGAAGCTCCTACAATGAGCAGTTCTTC.

The V and J genes are TRBV13 and TRBJ2-7; a possible D gene is TRBD2 (5 bases). The CDR3 extends over 13 amino acids. Germline CDR1 reads PRHDT; CDR2 reads FYEKMQ (reference sequence). V was clipped by 4 bases and J by 11 bases, with 18 bases between them. Written as DNA, the CDR3 is TGTGCCAGCAGCTCTGGTAGGCCTTCCGGGGAGTACTTC. This sequence encodes CASSSGRPSGEYF.

The CDR3 here is CASSLERDNHTDTQYF. CDR3 bases: TGTGCCAGCAGCTTAGAGAGGGACAACCACACAGATACGCAGTATTTT. The rearrangement links TRBV7-6 to TRBJ2-3; tentatively, D is TRBD1 (6 bases). The V end was cut by 1 base, the J end by 2 bases, with 13 bases between. This CDR3 has 16 residues. Germline lookup yields CDR1 SGHVS and CDR2 FNYEAQ.

This chain joins TRBV6-5 and TRBJ1-1; possible D gene TRBD1, 5 bases. The CDR3 contains 14 residues. V was pared by 4 bases and J by 6 bases, with 15 bases between. From germline, CDR1 is MNHEY and CDR2 SVGAGI. This chain's CDR3 is CASSSQVAVSEAFF. CDR3 in DNA: TGTGCCAGCAGTTCACAGGTAGCTGTCTCTGAAGCTTTCTTT.

CDR3 DNA: TGTGCCAGCAGTGGGCGGGGGGCCTACACAGATACGCAGTATTTT. This codes for CASSGRGAYTDTQYF. The V and J genes are TRBV11-2 and TRBJ2-3; 8 bases are shared with TRBD2. The CDR3 sequence is 15 residues long. The junction had 7 bases not matched to a gene; V was cut back by 6 bases and J by 2 bases. The V gene's germline CDR1 is SGHAT and CDR2 FQNNGV.

The chain links TRBV23-1 to TRBJ1-1; D may be TRBD1 (6 bases). TRBV23-1 is filed as an ORF, its function uncertain. The CDR3 extends over 15 amino acids. V lost 6 bases and J 0 bases, leaving 14 bases between the germline ends. The CDR3 sequence: CASSHPGGLNTEAFF. The CDR3, as DNA: TGCGCCAGCAGCCACCCGGGGGGGCTGAACACTGAAGCTTTCTTT.

V usage is TRBV6-5 and J usage is TRBJ1-5; tentatively, D is TRBD1 (6 bases). Trimming removed 10 bases from V and 6 bases from J, with 16 bases in between. Germline V gene sequence: CDR1 MNHEY, CDR2 SVGAGI. The CDR3 consists of 13 residues. The CDR3 DNA reads as TGTGCCACCTCCCCAGGGGTAGCTCAGCCCCAGCATTTT. Translated: CATSPGVAQPQHF.

V usage is TRBV29-1 and J usage is TRBJ1-5; D may be TRBD1 (6 bases). Trimming stripped 7 bases from V and 0 bases from J, with 7 bases between. The CDR3 spans 12 residues. In germline, CDR1 is SQVTM, CDR2 ANQGSEA. The CDR3 spells CSAGDSNQPQHF. The DNA for the CDR3 is TGCAGCGCAGGGGATAGCAATCAGCCCCAGCATTTT.